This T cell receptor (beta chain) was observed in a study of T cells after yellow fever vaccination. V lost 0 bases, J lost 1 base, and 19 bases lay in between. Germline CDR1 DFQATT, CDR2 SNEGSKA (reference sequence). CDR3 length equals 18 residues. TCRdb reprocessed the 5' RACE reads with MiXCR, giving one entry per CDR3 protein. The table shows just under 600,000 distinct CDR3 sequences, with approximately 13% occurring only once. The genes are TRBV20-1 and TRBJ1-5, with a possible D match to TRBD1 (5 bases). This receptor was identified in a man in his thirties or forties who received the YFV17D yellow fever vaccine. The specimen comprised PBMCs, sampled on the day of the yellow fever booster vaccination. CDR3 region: CSARDLRAGGKSNQPQHF. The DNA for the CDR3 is TGCAGTGCTAGAGATCTTCGCGCTGGGGGGAAAAGCAATCAGCCCCAGCATTTT.